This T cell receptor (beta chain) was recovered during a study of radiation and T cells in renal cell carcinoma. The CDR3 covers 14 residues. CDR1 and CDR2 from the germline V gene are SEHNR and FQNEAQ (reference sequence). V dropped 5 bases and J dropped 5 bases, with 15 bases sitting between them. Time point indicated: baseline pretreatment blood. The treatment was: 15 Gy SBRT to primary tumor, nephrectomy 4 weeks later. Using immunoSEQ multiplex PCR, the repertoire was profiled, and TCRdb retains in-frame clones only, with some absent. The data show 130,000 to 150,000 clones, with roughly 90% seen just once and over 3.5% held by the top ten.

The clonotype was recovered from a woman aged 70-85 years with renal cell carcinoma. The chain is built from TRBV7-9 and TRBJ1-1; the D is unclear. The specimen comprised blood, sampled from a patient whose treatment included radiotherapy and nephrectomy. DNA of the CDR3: TGTGCCAGCAGCACCACAACACTGACGACTGAAGCTTTCTTT. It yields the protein CASSTTTLTTEAFF.